This T cell receptor (beta chain) emerged from a study of T cell repertoires in cytomegalovirus infection. Study-wide context: Researchers turned to recently identified HLA-C-restricted CMV epitopes as well as well-studied HLA-B-restricted ones. In public TCR beta signatures, there were indications of both CMV infection and matching HLA type. Regarding the study as a whole: The ex vivo response showed dominance by HLA-C-restricted CMV-specific TCR beta clonotypes.

In TCRdb, the reads were re-called with MiXCR into one record per CDR3 protein. The sample includes 750,000 to 900,000 distinct CDR3 sequences, about 27% of them seen just once. Germline CDR1 and CDR2: SGHTA and FQGNSA. V lost 2 bases, J lost 4 bases, and 11 bases lay in between. There are 14 residues in the CDR3. Many counts were recorded for this clonotype. Its antigen is unidentified. The rearrangement joins TRBV7-2 to TRBJ2-5; D might be TRBD1 or TRBD2, each matching 5 bases. Sequencing used cultured CD8+ T cells from PBMCs, obtained from culture after CMV antigen stimulation. The sequence derives from a human donor in good health (CMV status not recorded). Some clones in this sample may be carry-over from other donors' samples. The CDR3, as DNA: TGTGCCAGCAGCTTATCGGGGCAAAGAGAGACCCAGTACTTC. Amino acid sequence: CASSLSGQRETQYF. Full variable domain (outside the CDR3, taken from reference TRBV7-2 and TRBJ2-5): GAGVSQSPSNKVTEKGKDVELRCDPISGHTALYWYRQSLGQGLEFLIYFQGNSAPDKSGLPSDRFSAERTGGSVSTLTIQRTQQEDSAVYLCASSLSGQRETQYFGPGTRLLVL.